Following are 16 T cell receptor beta chains from one sample sequenced in a study of identical twins. TCRdb passed the 5' RACE reads through MiXCR, listing each CDR3 protein once. The sample consists of fewer than 500,000 distinct CDR3 sequences, 13% to 15% of them appearing once. These data also featured in a second study, about yellow fever vaccine responses in identical twins.

Material for sequencing was CD4+ T cells sorted from blood. The receptors were sampled from a woman between 18 and 29 years old in good health.

There are a few counts of this clonotype. V is TRBV27 and J is TRBJ2-5; a possible D gene is TRBD1 (6 bases). CDR1 is MNHEY, CDR2 SMNVEV, per germline (reference sequence). The V gene lost 4 bases and the J gene lost 2 bases, with 14 bases spanning the gap. This CDR3 contains 15 residues. Here the CDR3 reads CASSSYRTAQETQYF. DNA of the CDR3: TGTGCCAGCAGTTCCTACCGGACAGCGCAAGAGACCCAGTACTTC.

The chain recombines TRBV2 with TRBJ1-5; D ambiguous. Germline lookup yields CDR1 SNHLY and CDR2 FYNNEI. This CDR3 spans 10 amino acids. Trimming took 7 bases from V and 13 from J, leaving 11 bases between them. CDR3 coding DNA: TGTGCCAGCACCAAGGGCCAACAGCATTTT. It codes for CASTKGQQHF. The whole variable domain, filled in from reference TRBV2 and TRBJ1-5, reads EPEVTQTPSHQVTQMGQEVILRCVPISNHLYFYWYRQILGQKVEFLVSFYNNEISEKSEIFDDQFSVERPDGSNFTLKIRSTKLEDSAMYFCASTKGQQHFGDGTRLSIL.

This clonotype came up a few times. This chain uses TRBV29-1 with TRBJ2-7; TRBD1 aligns across 8 bases. V shed 7 bases, J shed 2 bases, and the junction held 7 bases outside the gene matches. The CDR3 is 13 residues long. Germline CDR1 and CDR2: SQVTM and ANQGSEA. The CDR3 loop is CSATDRGAYEQYF. The CDR3, as DNA: TGCAGCGCTACCGACAGGGGCGCCTACGAGCAGTACTTC.

This clonotype was counted a few times. The V call is TRBV18, the J call TRBJ2-1; D perhaps matches TRBD2 (5 bases). Trimming removed 8 bases from V and 2 bases from J, with 19 bases in between. Germline loops: CDR1 KGHSH, CDR2 LQKENI. This CDR3 is built from 16 residues. The DNA for the CDR3 is TGTGCCAGCCACCGGAGGACGGACTTAACCTACAATGAGCAGTTCTTC. Protein sequence: CASHRRTDLTYNEQFF.

This clonotype appeared many times. This chain joins TRBV5-1 and TRBJ2-3, with D possibly matching TRBD1 (6 bases). The CDR3 has 15 residues. The germline gives CDR1 SGHRS, CDR2 YFSETQ. V was clipped by 0 bases and J by 3 bases, with 11 bases between them. The CDR3 sequence: CASSLVGAGTDTQYF. The CDR3 nucleotides read TGCGCCAGCAGCTTGGTGGGGGCCGGAACAGATACGCAGTATTTT.

This clonotype turned up a few times. This rearrangement joins TRBV28 to TRBJ2-5, with D uncertain. CDR1 is MDHEN, CDR2 SYDVKM, per germline. CDR3 length equals 16 residues. V was pared by 5 bases and J by 5 bases, with 21 bases between. CDR3 DNA sequence: TGTGCCAGCAGTCCCCCTCTCGTGGGAATGGGGGAGACCCAGTACTTC. This translates into CASSPPLVGMGETQYF.

This chain joins TRBV19 and TRBJ2-5; TRBD1 aligns across 11 bases. The V gene end was trimmed by 0 bases and the J gene end by 4 bases; junction bases not matched to a gene: 1. This CDR3 is built from 15 residues. CDR1 is LNHDA and CDR2 is SQIVND in the germline V gene (reference sequence). In DNA, the CDR3 is TGTGCCAGTAGTATAGATGGGACAGGGGGAGAGACCCAGTACTTC. Protein product: CASSIDGTGGETQYF. Using reference TRBV19 and TRBJ2-5 for the parts outside the CDR3, the full variable domain is DGGITQSPKYLFRKEGQNVTLSCEQNLNHDAMYWYRQDPGQGLRLIYYSQIVNDFQKGDIAEGYSVSREKKESFPLTVTSAQKNPTAFYLCASSIDGTGGETQYFGPGTRLLVL.

The chain carries TRBV29-1 and TRBJ1-2, with 7 bases aligning to TRBD1. The CDR3 spans 11 residues. V dropped 5 bases and J dropped 8; count of bases not matched to a gene: 5. The V gene's germline CDR1 is SQVTM and CDR2 ANQGSEA. The CDR3: CSVLQGLGYTF. CDR3 nucleotide sequence: TGCAGCGTTCTACAGGGGCTGGGCTACACCTTC.

The chain carries TRBV29-1 and TRBJ2-3, with 10 bases fitting TRBD1. CDR3 size: 16 residues. V was clipped by 5 bases and J by 1 base; unmatched bases: 9. Germline V lookup: CDR1 SQVTM, CDR2 ANQGSEA. For the CDR3, the DNA is TGCAGCGTTACTCACTCCGGGACAGGGGGCACAGATACGCAGTATTTT. Amino acid sequence: CSVTHSGTGGTDTQYF.

The chain employs TRBV7-3 and TRBJ2-7; possibly TRBD1 for D (6 bases). Trimming cost V 5 bases and J 6 bases, with 20 bases left between them. CDR1 and CDR2 (germline): SGHTA, FQGTGA. The CDR3 runs to 15 residues. The CDR3 spells CASSPYAAMGAEQYF. In DNA form, the CDR3 reads TGTGCCAGCAGCCCCTACGCCGCGATGGGGGCCGAGCAGTACTTC.

This clonotype was seen more than once but under ten times. V is TRBV6-4 and J is TRBJ2-7, with 12 nucleotides matching TRBD2. CDR3 length: 15 residues. Unmatched junction bases numbered 3, after V lost 4 bases and J lost 2 bases. Germline CDR1 reads MRHNA; CDR2 reads SNTAGT. CDR3 in amino acids: CASSVGLAGPYEQYF. The CDR3 coding sequence is TGTGCCAGCAGTGTCGGACTAGCGGGACCCTACGAGCAGTACTTC.

In its sample, this clonotype was seen many times. The V and J genes are TRBV6-5 and TRBJ2-3; D is undetermined. The CDR3 totals 12 residues. Per the germline V gene, CDR1 is MNHEY and CDR2 is SVGAGI. The V and J ends lost 6 bases and 2 bases respectively, with 6 bases between them. The CDR3 here is CASSGVTDTQYF. CDR3 DNA: TGTGCCAGCAGCGGTGTCACAGATACGCAGTATTTT.

The rearrangement joins TRBV6-2 or TRBV6-3 to TRBJ2-7, with TRBD1 identical over 8 bases. The CDR3 is made up of 16 amino acids. Germline values: CDR1 MNHEY, CDR2 SVGEGT. With V trimmed by 2 bases and J by 1 base, 7 bases remained unmatched. CDR3 bases: TGTGCCAGCAGTTACCGCCCCCGGGACAGGTCCTACGAGCAGTACTTC. It is translated as CASSYRPRDRSYEQYF.

The gene calls are TRBV7-6 and TRBJ2-7, with 7 bases matching TRBD1. Trimming took 6 bases from V and 2 from J; bases not matched to a gene: 13. This CDR3 has 16 amino acids. The germline V gene encodes CDR1 SGHVS and CDR2 FNYEAQ. The DNA for the CDR3 is TGTGCCAGCAGACCTACTGCCGGGACAGAGACCTACGAGCAGTACTTC. This codes for CASRPTAGTETYEQYF. Looking up the rest from reference TRBV7-6 and TRBJ2-7 gives the full variable domain: GAGVSQSPRYKVTKRGQDVALRCDPISGHVSLYWYRQALGQGPEFLTYFNYEAQQDKSGLPNDRFSAERPEGSISTLTIQRTEQRDSAMYRCASRPTAGTETYEQYFGPGTRLTVT.

This clonotype turned up a few times. The gene calls are TRBV5-1 and TRBJ2-3; perhaps TRBD2 as D (6 bases). V lost 2 bases and J lost 6, with 16 bases in between. Germline V gives CDR1 SGHRS, CDR2 YFSETQ. This CDR3 has 15 residues. CDR3 bases: TGCGCCAGCAGCTTCACCGGGACTCCACCTGATACGCAGTATTTT. Translation gives CASSFTGTPPDTQYF.

The genes are TRBV19 and TRBJ2-5; 9 bases match TRBD1. The germline V gene encodes CDR1 LNHDA and CDR2 SQIVND (reference sequence). V lost 8 bases and J lost 1; bases outside the gene matches: 17. This CDR3 is built from 18 residues. CDR3 in amino acids: CASRDPGQGFGAQETQYF. The DNA of the CDR3 is TGTGCCAGTCGCGATCCGGGACAGGGTTTCGGGGCCCAAGAGACCCAGTACTTC.